This TCR beta chain was documented in a study of T cell repertoires in cytomegalovirus infection. The wider study: Peptides in the study included HLA-C-restricted and HLA-B-restricted CMV epitopes. It can be stated that public TCR beta signatures indicated CMV infection as well as a matching HLA type. Study-wide results and caveats: HLA-C-restricted CMV clonotypes gave the most frequent clonotype in two of eight donors. Of the TCR beta families, the public ones yielded a cumulative frequency that identified carriers of CMV plus the relevant HLA.

Trimming pared 3 bases from V and 4 bases from J, leaving 9 bases between. There are 13 residues in the CDR3. TCRdb used MiXCR to reprocess the reads, holding one entry per CDR3 protein. The repertoire holds approximately 910,000 distinct CDR3 sequences, with around 30% as singletons. To note about this clonotype: What it recognizes is unknown.

The origin of this receptor is a human donor in good health (CMV status not recorded). Some clones in this sample may be carry-over from other donors' samples. V is TRBV12-3 or TRBV12-4 and J is TRBJ1-2, with D unresolved. The sample consisted of cultured CD8+ T cells from PBMCs, taken from culture after CMV antigen stimulation. DNA for the CDR3: TGTGCCAGCAGTTTTACCGAGGTCTATGGCTACACCTTC. Translated, it gives CASSFTEVYGYTF.